This T cell receptor (beta chain) is from a study of shared clonotypes between healthy human individuals. Study-wide points: Richness estimates generally favored naive over memory subsets.

With regard to this clone: Its antigen is undetermined. Other DNA sequences in the same sample also yield this CDR3.

This table comes from immunoSEQ multiplex PCR, and its TCRdb copy is limited to in-frame clones, with some not included. The sample lists approximately 810,000 clones, more than 85% occurring once. CD45RO-negative, CCR7-positively selected cells formed the naive CD8 fraction, excluding terminally differentiated effector memory CD45RA+ cells. From germline, CDR1 is MDHEN and CDR2 SYDVKM. The V gene lost 6 bases and the J gene lost 3 bases, with 9 bases spanning the gap. This CDR3 has 12 residues. The sequencing sample was made of naive CD8+ T cells sorted from blood. The V call is TRBV28, the J call TRBJ2-7, with D unresolved. The TCR originated in a man in his thirties or forties in good health. This CDR3 reads CASSLVNYEQYF. CDR3 DNA sequence: TGTGCCAGCAGCCTCGTAAACTACGAGCAGTACTTC.